This TCR beta chain was sequenced for a study of T cell responses to AZD1222 COVID-19 vaccine. V lost 0 bases, J lost 9 bases, and 9 bases lay in between. CDR3 length equals 13 residues. Germline-derived CDR1 and CDR2 are LGHNA and YNFKEQ. Profiling relied on immunoSEQ multiplex PCR, and the TCRdb table lists in-frame clones only, not all of them. Among about 160,000 clones listed, 94% were seen once. Study findings and constraints: Spike as a whole was targeted by vaccine-associated CD4 TCRs, dominant at 160-218 and 743-854. Only a handful of AZD1222 recipients were seropositive at baseline.

Concerning this clone: Antigen specificity is unknown.

This TCR derives from an adult in good health. The gene calls are TRBV4-2 and TRBJ2-1; tentatively, D is TRBD1 or TRBD2 (5 bases each). The source was peripheral blood, collected on day 0 of AZD1222 vaccination. The CDR3 DNA is TGTGCCAGCAGCCAAGATTACGGGACTGAGCAGTTCTTC. Encoded protein: CASSQDYGTEQFF.